These T cell receptor beta chains were read from a single sample in a study of T cell responses to AZD1222 COVID-19 vaccine. Only in-frame clones appear in the TCRdb table, and some are missing; sequencing was by immunoSEQ multiplex PCR. The repertoire has 80,000 to 90,000 clones, about 88% of them found once; the top ten carry 4% to 5%. Sequenced material: peripheral blood, taken 28 days after the second AZD1222 dose. All receptors come from an adult who received the AZD1222 COVID-19 vaccine. The CDR3 runs from the conserved cysteine through the conserved F or W. Fields, in order: J gene, clone size, CDR3 length, D gene, V gene, CDR3 protein, CDR3 DNA. D genes are given only for firm matches. A row's size may be missing; if present it is once, few, many or a size class.

j_gene: TRBJ2-3; abundance: .; len: 19; d_gene: TRBD2; v_gene: TRBV7-9; CDR3aa: CASSLGFTTSGVSTDTQYF; CDR3nt: TGTGCCAGCAGCTTGGGCTTTACTACTAGCGGGGTGTCGACAGATACGCAGTATTTT
j_gene: TRBJ1-5; abundance: .; len: 19; d_gene: .; v_gene: TRBV12-2; CDR3aa: CASRPYGPHRGHGNQPQHF; CDR3nt: TGTGCAAGTCGCCCTTATGGTCCACACAGGGGGCATGGCAATCAGCCCCAGCATTTT
j_gene: TRBJ1-2; abundance: .; len: 13; d_gene: TRBD1; v_gene: TRBV30; CDR3aa: CAWTGTGGGGYTF; CDR3nt: TGTGCCTGGACCGGGACAGGGGGCGGTGGCTACACCTTC
j_gene: TRBJ2-5; abundance: .; len: 15; d_gene: .; v_gene: TRBV7-3; CDR3aa: CASSLSGGARETQYF; CDR3nt: TGTGCCAGCAGCTTAAGTGGGGGGGCACGGGAGACCCAGTACTTC
j_gene: TRBJ2-7; abundance: .; len: 20; d_gene: TRBD2; v_gene: TRBV14; CDR3aa: CASSPLRVLAGGTLIYEQYF; CDR3nt: TGTGCCAGCAGCCCCCTCCGCGTCCTAGCGGGGGGGACTCTTATCTACGAGCAGTACTTC
j_gene: TRBJ1-2; abundance: once; len: 11; d_gene: .; v_gene: TRBV12-3/TRBV12-4; CDR3aa: CASSRGWAYTF; CDR3nt: TGTGCCAGCAGCCGGGGGTGGGCCTACACCTTC
j_gene: TRBJ2-2; abundance: .; len: 14; d_gene: .; v_gene: TRBV7-9; CDR3aa: CASSFQGWGGELFF; CDR3nt: TGTGCCAGCAGCTTCCAGGGTTGGGGCGGGGAGCTGTTTTTT
j_gene: TRBJ2-5; abundance: .; len: 14; d_gene: TRBD2; v_gene: TRBV6-1; CDR3aa: CASGGTSGSETQYF; CDR3nt: TGTGCCAGCGGGGGGACTAGCGGGTCAGAGACCCAGTACTTC
j_gene: TRBJ1-5; abundance: few; len: 14; d_gene: TRBD1; v_gene: TRBV19; CDR3aa: CASSRGDRGQPQHF; CDR3nt: TGTGCCAGTAGTAGGGGGGACAGGGGACAGCCCCAGCATTTT
j_gene: TRBJ1-1; abundance: .; len: 15; d_gene: .; v_gene: TRBV3-1/TRBV3-2; CDR3aa: CASSPPRGSNTEAFF; CDR3nt: TGTGCCAGCAGCCCGCCTCGGGGGAGCAACACTGAAGCTTTCTTT
j_gene: TRBJ2-1; abundance: once; len: 16; d_gene: .; v_gene: TRBV6-1; CDR3aa: CASSEAPGTLNNEQFF; CDR3nt: TGTGCCAGCAGTGAAGCACCGGGAACCCTGAACAATGAGCAGTTCTTC
j_gene: TRBJ2-1; abundance: .; len: 16; d_gene: TRBD2; v_gene: TRBV4-1; CDR3aa: CASSQGTSGGQNEQFF; CDR3nt: TGCGCCAGCAGCCAAGGGACTAGCGGGGGCCAAAATGAGCAGTTCTTC
j_gene: TRBJ2-2; abundance: .; len: 15; d_gene: .; v_gene: TRBV6-5; CDR3aa: CASSGTRRGTGELFF; CDR3nt: TGTGCCAGTTCCGGTACGAGAAGGGGCACCGGGGAGCTGTTTTTT
j_gene: TRBJ2-2; abundance: .; len: 14; d_gene: .; v_gene: TRBV3-1/TRBV3-2; CDR3aa: CASRPDRTHGELFF; CDR3nt: TGTGCCAGCAGGCCCGACAGGACCCACGGGGAGCTGTTTTTT
j_gene: TRBJ1-6; abundance: .; len: 15; d_gene: .; v_gene: TRBV3-1/TRBV3-2; CDR3aa: CASSQSGVYNSPLHF; CDR3nt: TGTGCCAGCAGCCAATCAGGGGTCTATAATTCACCCCTCCACTTT
j_gene: TRBJ2-1; abundance: .; len: 15; d_gene: TRBD1; v_gene: TRBV7-8; CDR3aa: CASSLQQGSYNEQFF; CDR3nt: TGTGCCAGCAGCTTACAACAGGGGTCCTACAATGAGCAGTTCTTC
j_gene: TRBJ1-3; abundance: .; len: 14; d_gene: TRBD1; v_gene: TRBV5-1; CDR3aa: CASSLGGVGNTIYF; CDR3nt: TGCGCCAGCAGCTTAGGGGGCGTTGGAAACACCATATATTTT
j_gene: TRBJ1-2; abundance: .; len: 13; d_gene: .; v_gene: TRBV30; CDR3aa: CAWSVQQGYGYTF; CDR3nt: TGTGCCTGGAGTGTACAACAGGGCTATGGCTACACCTTC
j_gene: TRBJ1-4; abundance: .; len: 14; d_gene: TRBD1; v_gene: TRBV2; CDR3aa: CASSRTGAKEKLFF; CDR3nt: TGTGCCAGCAGCCGGACAGGGGCGAAGGAAAAACTGTTTTTT
j_gene: TRBJ1-5; abundance: once; len: 17; d_gene: TRBD1; v_gene: TRBV3-1/TRBV3-2; CDR3aa: CASSQGDLAGGNQPQHF; CDR3nt: TGTGCCAGCAGCCAAGGAGACCTGGCAGGGGGAAATCAGCCCCAGCATTTT
j_gene: TRBJ2-3; abundance: .; len: 17; d_gene: TRBD2; v_gene: TRBV9; CDR3aa: CASSAGAGGPITDTQYF; CDR3nt: TGTGCCAGCAGCGCGGGGGCGGGGGGGCCTATCACAGATACGCAGTATTTT
j_gene: TRBJ1-2; abundance: .; len: 14; d_gene: .; v_gene: TRBV7-9; CDR3aa: CASSLDQGRGGYTF; CDR3nt: TGTGCCAGCAGCTTAGATCAGGGGCGAGGGGGCTACACCTTC
j_gene: TRBJ2-5; abundance: .; len: 15; d_gene: TRBD1; v_gene: TRBV11-2; CDR3aa: CASSSADRGQETQYF; CDR3nt: TGTGCCAGCAGCTCGGCGGACAGGGGACAAGAGACCCAGTACTTC
j_gene: TRBJ2-1; abundance: .; len: 17; d_gene: TRBD2; v_gene: TRBV14; CDR3aa: CASSPLSGTSGINEQFF; CDR3nt: TGTGCCAGCAGCCCGCTTTCCGGGACTAGCGGGATCAATGAGCAGTTCTTC
j_gene: TRBJ2-3; abundance: .; len: 17; d_gene: .; v_gene: TRBV3-1/TRBV3-2; CDR3aa: CASSQGTPGHPPDTQYF; CDR3nt: TGTGCCAGCAGCCAAGGAACTCCGGGACACCCCCCAGATACGCAGTATTTT
j_gene: TRBJ1-1; abundance: .; len: 12; d_gene: .; v_gene: TRBV12-3/TRBV12-4; CDR3aa: CASSFALTEAFF; CDR3nt: TGTGCCAGCAGTTTTGCCTTGACTGAAGCTTTCTTT
j_gene: TRBJ1-2; abundance: .; len: 13; d_gene: .; v_gene: TRBV12-5; CDR3aa: CASGLVNRDGYTF; CDR3nt: TGTGCTAGTGGTTTGGTTAACAGGGATGGCTACACCTTC
j_gene: TRBJ2-7; abundance: .; len: 14; d_gene: .; v_gene: TRBV4-1; CDR3aa: CASSPLGGPYEQYF; CDR3nt: TGCGCCAGCAGTCCTCTGGGGGGACCCTACGAGCAGTACTTC
j_gene: TRBJ1-3; abundance: .; len: 16; d_gene: .; v_gene: TRBV7-6; CDR3aa: CASSFGGRISGNTIYF; CDR3nt: TGTGCCAGCAGCTTTGGGGGGCGAATCTCGGGAAACACCATATATTTT
j_gene: TRBJ1-5; abundance: .; len: 13; d_gene: .; v_gene: TRBV4-1; CDR3aa: CASSQEVYQPQHF; CDR3nt: TGCGCCAGCAGCCAGGAGGTGTATCAGCCCCAGCATTTT
j_gene: TRBJ2-6; abundance: .; len: 14; d_gene: .; v_gene: TRBV5-6; CDR3aa: CASSLVSGANVLTF; CDR3nt: TGTGCCAGCAGCTTGGTTTCTGGGGCCAACGTCCTGACTTTC
j_gene: TRBJ1-6; abundance: .; len: 17; d_gene: .; v_gene: TRBV6-6; CDR3aa: CASSRRPRGLYNSPLHF; CDR3nt: TGTGCCAGCAGCCGACGGCCCAGGGGCCTCTATAATTCACCCCTCCACTTT
j_gene: TRBJ2-1; abundance: .; len: 13; d_gene: .; v_gene: TRBV7-9; CDR3aa: CASSSPAGHEQFF; CDR3nt: TGTGCCAGCAGCTCGCCGGCAGGCCATGAGCAGTTCTTC
j_gene: TRBJ2-1; abundance: .; len: 14; d_gene: .; v_gene: TRBV4-2; CDR3aa: CASSPSTGSNEQFF; CDR3nt: TGTGCCAGCAGCCCCTCGACTGGATCCAATGAGCAGTTCTTC
j_gene: TRBJ2-3; abundance: once; len: 16; d_gene: .; v_gene: TRBV6-5; CDR3aa: CASSYSDSQGSDTQYF; CDR3nt: TGTGCCAGCAGTTACTCGGACAGTCAGGGGTCGGATACGCAGTATTTT
j_gene: TRBJ2-6; abundance: .; len: 15; d_gene: .; v_gene: TRBV9; CDR3aa: CASSVVLSGANVLTF; CDR3nt: TGTGCCAGCAGCGTAGTCCTCTCTGGGGCCAACGTCCTGACTTTC
j_gene: TRBJ1-5; abundance: .; len: 12; d_gene: .; v_gene: TRBV3-1/TRBV3-2; CDR3aa: CASSQSNQPQHF; CDR3nt: TGTGCCAGCAGCCAAAGCAATCAGCCCCAGCATTTT
j_gene: TRBJ1-2; abundance: .; len: 12; d_gene: .; v_gene: TRBV6-5; CDR3aa: CASRRGEYGYTF; CDR3nt: TGTGCCAGCAGAAGGGGGGAGTATGGCTACACCTTC
j_gene: TRBJ1-2; abundance: .; len: 14; d_gene: .; v_gene: TRBV30; CDR3aa: CAWSERGWSYGYTF; CDR3nt: TGTGCCTGGAGTGAGAGAGGTTGGAGCTATGGCTACACCTTC